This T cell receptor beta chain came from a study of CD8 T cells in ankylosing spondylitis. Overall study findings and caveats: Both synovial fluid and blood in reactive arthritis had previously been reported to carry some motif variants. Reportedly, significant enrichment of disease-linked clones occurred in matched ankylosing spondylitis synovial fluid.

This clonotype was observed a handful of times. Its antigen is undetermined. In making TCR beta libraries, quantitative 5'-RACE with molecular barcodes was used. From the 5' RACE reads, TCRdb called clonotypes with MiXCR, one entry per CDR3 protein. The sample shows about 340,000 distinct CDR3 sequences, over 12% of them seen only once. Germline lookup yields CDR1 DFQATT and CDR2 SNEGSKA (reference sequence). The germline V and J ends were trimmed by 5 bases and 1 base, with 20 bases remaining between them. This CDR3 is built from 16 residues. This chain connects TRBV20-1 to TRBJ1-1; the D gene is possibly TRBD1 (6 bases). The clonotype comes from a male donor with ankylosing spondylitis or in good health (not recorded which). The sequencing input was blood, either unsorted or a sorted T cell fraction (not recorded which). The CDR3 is CSAPAPQQGTNTEAFF. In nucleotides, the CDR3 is TGCAGTGCTCCTGCCCCCCAACAGGGAACGAACACTGAAGCTTTCTTT.